This T cell receptor beta chain came from a study of cytomegalovirus exposure and HLA in healthy donors. Study information: The platform used for the approximately 130 validation repertoires matched that of the 666 first-cohort repertoires, a later analysis reported.

This CDR3 contains 13 residues. The germline V gene encodes CDR1 MNHEY and CDR2 SMNVEV (reference sequence). With 3 bases removed from V and 3 bases from J, the gap between germline ends came to 9 bases. Method: immunoSEQ multiplex PCR; TCRdb's copy keeps in-frame clones and lacks some. The repertoire holds approximately 300,000 clones, with roughly 90% as singletons. Sequencing was carried out using PBMCs. The origin of this receptor is a woman aged 30 to 39 in good health and CMV-seropositive. The gene calls are TRBV27 and TRBJ2-7, with no clear D. In DNA, the CDR3 is TGTGCCAGCAGTTTGAGGTGGGACTACGAGCAGTACTTC. It yields the protein CASSLRWDYEQYF.